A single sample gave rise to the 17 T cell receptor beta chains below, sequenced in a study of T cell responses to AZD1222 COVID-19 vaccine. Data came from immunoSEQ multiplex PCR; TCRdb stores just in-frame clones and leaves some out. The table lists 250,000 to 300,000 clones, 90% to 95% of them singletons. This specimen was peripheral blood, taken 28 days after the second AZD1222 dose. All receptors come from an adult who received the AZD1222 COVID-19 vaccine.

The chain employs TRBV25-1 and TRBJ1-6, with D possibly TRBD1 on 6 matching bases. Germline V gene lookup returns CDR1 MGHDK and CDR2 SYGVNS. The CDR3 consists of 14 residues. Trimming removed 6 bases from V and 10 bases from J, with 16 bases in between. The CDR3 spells CASSREGGRSPLHF. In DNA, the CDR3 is TGTGCCAGCAGCCGTGAGGGGGGGCGATCACCCCTCCACTTT.

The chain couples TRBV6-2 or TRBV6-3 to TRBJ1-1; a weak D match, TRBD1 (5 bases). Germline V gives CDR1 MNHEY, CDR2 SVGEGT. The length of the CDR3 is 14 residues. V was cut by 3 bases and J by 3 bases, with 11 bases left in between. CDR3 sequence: CASSYRGSHTEAFF. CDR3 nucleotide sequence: TGTGCCAGCAGTTATCGGGGGTCCCACACTGAAGCTTTCTTT.

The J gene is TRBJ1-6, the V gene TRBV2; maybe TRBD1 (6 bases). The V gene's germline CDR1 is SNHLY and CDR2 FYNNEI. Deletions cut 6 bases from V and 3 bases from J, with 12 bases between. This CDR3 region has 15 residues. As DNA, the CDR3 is TGTGCCAGCAGCCCAGGACAGAACTATAATTCACCCCTCCACTTT. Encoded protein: CASSPGQNYNSPLHF. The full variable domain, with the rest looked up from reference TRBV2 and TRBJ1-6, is EPEVTQTPSHQVTQMGQEVILRCVPISNHLYFYWYRQILGQKVEFLVSFYNNEISEKSEIFDDQFSVERPDGSNFTLKIRSTKLEDSAMYFCASSPGQNYNSPLHFGNGTRLTVT.

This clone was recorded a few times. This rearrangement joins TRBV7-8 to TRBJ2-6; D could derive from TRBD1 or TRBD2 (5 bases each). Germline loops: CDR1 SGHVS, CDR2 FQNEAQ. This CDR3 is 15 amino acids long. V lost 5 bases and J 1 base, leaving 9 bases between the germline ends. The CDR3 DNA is TGTGCCAGCAGCGCCAGGGAGTCTGGGGCCAACGTCCTGACTTTC. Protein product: CASSARESGANVLTF.

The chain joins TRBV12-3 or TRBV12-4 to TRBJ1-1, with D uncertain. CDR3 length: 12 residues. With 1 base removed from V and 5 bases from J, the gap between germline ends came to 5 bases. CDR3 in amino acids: CASSLVMTEAFF. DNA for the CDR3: TGTGCCAGCAGTTTAGTGATGACTGAAGCTTTCTTT.

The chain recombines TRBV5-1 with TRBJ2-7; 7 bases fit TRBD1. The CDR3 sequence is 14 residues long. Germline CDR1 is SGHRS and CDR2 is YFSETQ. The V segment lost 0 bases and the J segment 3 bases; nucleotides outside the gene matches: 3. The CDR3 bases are TGCGCCAGCAGCTTGGTAGGGGGCGGCTACGAGCAGTACTTC. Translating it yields CASSLVGGGYEQYF.

The CDR3 nucleotides are TGTGCCACTAACGGGACAGTTGATTACGAGCAGTACTTC. Translation: CATNGTVDYEQYF. The chain carries TRBV11-3 and TRBJ2-7; 7 nucleotides line up with TRBD1. CDR1 is SGHNT, CDR2 YENEEA, per germline. The CDR3 length is 13 residues. V lost 10 bases to trimming and J lost 4 bases; unmatched junction nucleotides: 10.

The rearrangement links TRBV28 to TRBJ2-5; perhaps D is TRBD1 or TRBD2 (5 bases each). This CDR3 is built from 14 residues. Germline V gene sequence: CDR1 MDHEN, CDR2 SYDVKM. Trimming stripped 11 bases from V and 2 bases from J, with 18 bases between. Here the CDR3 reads CAARGPPPQETQYF. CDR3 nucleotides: TGTGCCGCCCGGGGCCCCCCCCCACAAGAGACCCAGTACTTC.

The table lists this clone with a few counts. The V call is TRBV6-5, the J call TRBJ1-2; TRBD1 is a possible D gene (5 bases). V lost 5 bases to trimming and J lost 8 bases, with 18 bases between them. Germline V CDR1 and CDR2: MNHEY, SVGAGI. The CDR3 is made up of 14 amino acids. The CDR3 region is CASSRTGTEEGYTF. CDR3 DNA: TGTGCCAGCAGTCGCACCGGGACTGAAGAAGGCTACACCTTC.

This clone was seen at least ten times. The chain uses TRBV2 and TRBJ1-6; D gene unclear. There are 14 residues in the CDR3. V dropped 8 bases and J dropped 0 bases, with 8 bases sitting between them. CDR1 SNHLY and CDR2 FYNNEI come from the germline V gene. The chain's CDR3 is CASGRFSYNSPLHF. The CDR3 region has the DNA TGTGCCAGCGGAAGATTCTCCTATAATTCACCCCTCCACTTT.

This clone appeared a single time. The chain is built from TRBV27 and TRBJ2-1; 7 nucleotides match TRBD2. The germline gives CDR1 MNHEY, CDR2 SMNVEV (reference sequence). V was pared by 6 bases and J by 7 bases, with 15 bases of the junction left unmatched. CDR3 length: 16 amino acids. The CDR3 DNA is TGTGCCAGCAGGCTCCTGGGGCGGGAGCGCGAGAATGAGCAGTTCTTC. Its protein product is CASRLLGRERENEQFF.

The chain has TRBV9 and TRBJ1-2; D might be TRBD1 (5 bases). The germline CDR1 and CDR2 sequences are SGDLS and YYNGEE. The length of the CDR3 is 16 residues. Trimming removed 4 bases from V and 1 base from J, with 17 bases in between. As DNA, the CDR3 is TGTGCCAGCAGCCCGGGGGTCGGTAGGCATAACTATGGCTACACCTTC. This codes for CASSPGVGRHNYGYTF.

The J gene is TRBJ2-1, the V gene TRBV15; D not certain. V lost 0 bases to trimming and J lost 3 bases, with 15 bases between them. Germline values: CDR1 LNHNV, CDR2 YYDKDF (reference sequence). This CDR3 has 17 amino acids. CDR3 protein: CATSRETESFGYNEQFF. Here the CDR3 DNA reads TGTGCCACCAGCAGAGAGACGGAGTCCTTTGGCTACAATGAGCAGTTCTTC.

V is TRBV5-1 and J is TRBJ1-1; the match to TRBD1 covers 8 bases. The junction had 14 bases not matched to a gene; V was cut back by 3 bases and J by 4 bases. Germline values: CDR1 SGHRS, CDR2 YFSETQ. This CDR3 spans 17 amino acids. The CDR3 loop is CASSSLPPGQGGTEAFF. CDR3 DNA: TGCGCCAGCAGCTCCCTTCCCCCTGGACAGGGTGGCACTGAAGCTTTCTTT.

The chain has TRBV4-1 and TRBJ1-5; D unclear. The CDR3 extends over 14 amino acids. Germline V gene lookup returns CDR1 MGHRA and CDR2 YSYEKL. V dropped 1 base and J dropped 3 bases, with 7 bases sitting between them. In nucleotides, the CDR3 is TGCGCCAGCAGCCAAGTCCTTTCCAATCAGCCCCAGCATTTT. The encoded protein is CASSQVLSNQPQHF.

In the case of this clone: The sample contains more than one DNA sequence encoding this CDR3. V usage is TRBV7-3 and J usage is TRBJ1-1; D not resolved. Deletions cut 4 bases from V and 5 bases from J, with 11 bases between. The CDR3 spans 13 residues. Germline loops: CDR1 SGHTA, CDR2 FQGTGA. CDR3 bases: TGTGCCAGCAGCTATTTAGGTGGGACTGAAGCTTTCTTT. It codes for CASSYLGGTEAFF.

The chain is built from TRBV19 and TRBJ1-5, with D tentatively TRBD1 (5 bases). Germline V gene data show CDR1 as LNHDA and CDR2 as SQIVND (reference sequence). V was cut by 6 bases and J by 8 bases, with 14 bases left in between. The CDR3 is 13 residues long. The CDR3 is CASSTSKGEPQHF. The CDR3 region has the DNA TGTGCCAGTAGCACCTCCAAAGGGGAGCCCCAGCATTTT.